These 8 T cell receptor beta chains came from one sample sequenced in a study of blood T cell repertoires in COVID-19. Libraries were prepared by immunoSEQ multiplex PCR; TCRdb keeps only in-frame clonotypes and omits some of them. The sample records about 48,000 clones, 80% to 85% being singletons. The specimen was peripheral blood. These receptors originate from a man between 65 and 79 years old with acute or convalescent COVID-19.

The rearrangement links TRBV18 to TRBJ2-7; D ambiguous. Germline lookup yields CDR1 KGHSH and CDR2 LQKENI. The CDR3 is made up of 14 amino acids. Trimming shortened V by 0 bases and J by 5 bases, and 11 bases separated the two germline ends. The CDR3 region has the DNA TGTGCCAGCTCACCACCGAGAGAAGCCGACGAGCAGTACTTC. Residues: CASSPPREADEQYF.

This rearrangement joins TRBV27 to TRBJ2-7, with TRBD2 identical over 7 bases. The J segment lost 2 bases and the V segment lost 2 bases, leaving 6 bases of the junction unmatched. The CDR3 is 15 residues long. Germline CDR1 and CDR2: MNHEY and SMNVEV (reference sequence). This CDR3 reads CASSLGAGVTYEQYF. CDR3 DNA sequence: TGTGCCAGCAGTTTAGGGGCGGGGGTTACCTACGAGCAGTACTTC.

Comment on this clone: Other DNA sequences in this sample translate to the same CDR3. The V and J genes are TRBV6-5 and TRBJ1-1; perhaps TRBD1 as D (5 bases). The CDR3 contains 14 residues. V lost 5 bases and J 0 bases, leaving 10 bases between the germline ends. Germline V CDR1 and CDR2: MNHEY, SVGAGI. Written as DNA, the CDR3 is TGTGCCAGCAGTACAGGCCGAATGAACACTGAAGCTTTCTTT. Its protein product is CASSTGRMNTEAFF.

The V call is TRBV30, the J call TRBJ2-2; D gene unclear. The CDR3 is made up of 11 amino acids. Germline V lookup: CDR1 GTSNPN, CDR2 SVGIG (reference sequence). The germline V and J ends were trimmed by 1 base and 8 bases, with 5 bases remaining between them. CDR3 amino acids: CAWSGRGELFF. CDR3 in DNA: TGTGCCTGGAGTGGGAGAGGGGAGCTGTTTTTT.

The V gene is TRBV5-8, the J gene TRBJ2-4; tentative D call: TRBD1 (6 bases). The CDR3 spans 13 residues. Deletions cut 3 bases from V and 6 bases from J, with 10 bases between. The germline CDR1 and CDR2 sequences are SGHTS and YDEGEE. CDR3: CASSSDRGNIQYF. CDR3 coding DNA: TGTGCCAGCAGCTCGGACAGAGGAAACATTCAGTACTTC.

The chain links TRBV13 to TRBJ2-1; 10 bases agree with TRBD2. The CDR3 covers 15 residues. V shed 5 bases and J 3 bases; nucleotides not matched to a gene: 4. CDR1 PRHDT and CDR2 FYEKMQ come from the germline V gene (reference sequence). The CDR3 here is CASSNSGGNYNEQFF. CDR3 nucleotide sequence: TGTGCCAGCAGCAATAGCGGGGGGAACTACAATGAGCAGTTCTTC.

This chain uses TRBV19 with TRBJ1-5, with 9 bases that match TRBD1. V shed 9 bases, J shed 7 bases, and the junction held 10 bases outside the gene matches. The CDR3 extends over 14 amino acids. Germline CDR1 is LNHDA and CDR2 is SQIVND (reference sequence). The CDR3: CASGYTGGGQPQHF. As DNA, the CDR3 is TGTGCCAGCGGCTATACAGGGGGCGGCCAGCCCCAGCATTTT.

V and J are TRBV9 and TRBJ2-1; D is unresolved. V lost 4 bases and J 3 bases, leaving 14 bases between the germline ends. This CDR3 spans 15 amino acids. Germline CDR1 is SGDLS and CDR2 is YYNGEE. The CDR3 sequence is CASSHTYRFYNEQFF. Written as DNA, the CDR3 is TGTGCCAGCAGCCATACCTACAGATTCTACAATGAGCAGTTCTTC. Variable domain in full (rest from reference TRBV9 and TRBJ2-1): DSGVTQTPKHLITATGQRVTLRCSPRSGDLSVYWYQQSLDQGLQFLIQYYNGEERAKGNILERFSAQQFPDLHSELNLSSLELGDSALYFCASSHTYRFYNEQFFGPGTRLTVL.